One sample yielded the 21 T cell receptor beta chains listed below, sequenced in a study of tissue T cells after allogeneic stem cell transplantation. As for time point: mouse harvest day 7 after allogeneic transplant. The graft held 10^6 splenic CD5+ T cells and 10^7 T-cell-depleted bone marrow cells. Only in-frame clones appear in the TCRdb table, and some are missing; sequencing was by immunoSEQ multiplex PCR. The sample lists thousands of clones, more than 40% occurring once. The sequencing sample was made of gut tissue. The receptors were sampled from a female BALB/c mouse given C57BL/6 T cells with graft-versus-host disease after an allogeneic hematopoietic cell transplant.

On this clone itself: Any gene name here is a mouse gene name. The read ends 1 residue shy of where the CDR3 ends; the end is completed using the germline J gene. This sequence joins TRBV19 and TRBJ1-2, with 9 bases aligning to TRBD1. Germline CDR1 and CDR2: FNHDT and SITEND (reference sequence). J lost 1 base, V lost 3 bases, and 1 base had no gene match. CDR3 length: 14 residues. The CDR3 DNA, read in part, is TGTGCCAGCAGTACGGACAGGGGAAACTCCGACTACACC. It specifies CASSTDRGNSDYT. In full, the CDR3 reads CASSTDRGNSDYTF. Full variable domain (rest looked up from reference TRBV19 and TRBJ1-2): GGIITQTPKFLIGQEGQKLTLKCQQNFNHDTMYWYRQDSGKGLRLIYYSITENDLQKGDLSEGYDASREKKSSFSLTVTSAQKNEMAVFLCASSTDRGNSDYTFGSGTRLLVI.

This clone appeared once. Gene names refer to mouse genes. The CDR3 end lies 1 residue beyond the end of the read and is filled in from the germline J gene. The rearrangement uses TRBV26 and TRBJ2-5, with unresolved D. Germline V gives CDR1 KGHPV, CDR2 FQNQEV (reference sequence). The CDR3 runs 13 residues. Trimming stripped 3 bases from V and 3 bases from J, with 7 bases between. CDR3 bases read: TGTGCCAGCAGTCTCCACAGTCAAGACACCCAGTAC. Amino acids: CASSLHSQDTQY. The whole CDR3 region reads CASSLHSQDTQYF.

Details on this clone: Each gene name is a mouse one. The read halts 1 residue ahead of the CDR3 end, with the missing end drawn from the germline J gene. This rearrangement joins TRBV3 to TRBJ2-2, with D perhaps matching TRBD1 (6 bases). Germline CDR1 is SNHLY and CDR2 is FYNGKV (reference sequence). The length of the CDR3 is 15 residues. The V end was cut by 4 bases, the J end by 1 base, with 10 bases between. The CDR3 DNA, read in part, is TGTGCCAGCAGCTCCGGGACAAGAAACACCGGGCAGCTCTAC. It codes for CASSSGTRNTGQLY. The CDR3 reads in full as CASSSGTRNTGQLYF.

This clone was seen only once. Gene names and germline match the mouse. The read terminates 1 residue ahead of where the CDR3 ends, so the germline J gene completes it. The chain employs TRBV3 and TRBJ1-4, with D possibly matching TRBD1 (6 bases). V was trimmed by 0 bases and J by 7 bases, leaving 15 bases between them. Per germline, CDR1 SNHLY and CDR2 FYNGKV (reference sequence). The CDR3 totals 16 residues. The covered CDR3 bases are TGTGCCAGCAGCTTAGCGCTATGGGGGCAGGGCGAAAGATTATTT. Its protein is CASSLALWGQGERLF. The entire CDR3 protein reads CASSLALWGQGERLFF.

This clone was detected only a few times. Gene names and germline match the mouse. Other nucleotide sequences from this sample produce the same CDR3. CDR3 bases read: TGTGCCAGCAGTTTACCAGGGGGCACCGGGCAGCTCTAC. Its translation: CASSLPGGTGQLY. The whole CDR3 reads CASSLPGGTGQLYF. The rearrangement links TRBV14 to TRBJ2-2, with 7 nucleotides matching TRBD1. The read finishes 1 residue shy of the CDR3 end, and the germline J gene is used to complete it. The CDR3 length is 14 residues. CDR1 and CDR2 (germline): SGHDT, FRDEAV. V dropped 2 bases and J dropped 4; count of bases not matched to a gene: 2.

This clone showed up just a few times. Germline and genes here are mouse. The read ends 1 residue early relative to the CDR3; the germline J gene fills the gap. V gene TRBV20 combines with J gene TRBJ1-2; D remains unclear. Trimming left V 3 bases short and J 0 bases short, with 8 bases between. The germline V gene encodes CDR1 GFQATS and CDR2 STVNSAI. This CDR3 has 13 amino acids. CDR3 DNA (partial): TGTGGTGCTAGAGAGGGCGCAAACTCCGACTACACC. Its translation is CGAREGANSDYT. From start to end, the CDR3 is CGAREGANSDYTF.

This clone was observed a few times. Mouse names are used for the genes. The read falls 1 residue short of the CDR3 end, and the missing part is taken from the germline J gene. The J gene is TRBJ1-1, the V gene TRBV26; no clear D. CDR3 length equals 13 residues. Trimming took off 4 bases at V and 1 base at J, with 7 bases between the two ends. Germline CDR1 and CDR2: KGHPV and FQNQEV (reference sequence). The CDR3 loop reads CASSPQRNTEVFF. CDR3 bases read: TGTGCCAGCAGTCCACAGAGAAACACAGAAGTCTTC.

Comments on this clone: Here the gene names and germline are mouse. The read gets to within 1 residue of the CDR3 end, and the germline J gene fills in the rest. This chain joins TRBV31 and TRBJ2-2; TRBD1 aligns across 10 bases. The CDR3 has 15 amino acids. V lost 1 base to trimming and J lost 2 bases; unmatched junction nucleotides: 1. Germline V gene sequence: CDR1 GKSSPN, CDR2 SITVG. The CDR3 DNA, read in part, is TGTGCCTGGAGTCGGGGACAGGGGAACACCGGGCAGCTCTAC. Residues: CAWSRGQGNTGQLY. The complete CDR3 reads CAWSRGQGNTGQLYF.

The table lists this clone with a few counts. Germline and genes: mouse. The sequence runs out 1 residue before the end of the CDR3; the remainder is reconstructed from the germline J gene. The V and J genes are TRBV2 and TRBJ1-6; TRBD1 aligns across 7 bases. TRBJ1-6 is an open reading frame whose function is uncertain. Looked up from germline, CDR1 is LGHNA and CDR2 is YSYQKL. The CDR3 consists of 14 residues. V trimming: 0 bases; J trimming: 7 bases; junction bases outside the gene matches: 0. The CDR3 spells CASSQEGQNSPLYF. The sequenced part of the CDR3 DNA is TGTGCCAGCAGCCAAGAGGGACAGAATTCGCCCCTCTAC.

This clone was found a few times. Gene names are mouse gene names. The read ends 1 residue early relative to the CDR3; the germline J gene fills the gap. Other DNA sequences in the same sample also yield this CDR3. The rearrangement uses TRBV3 and TRBJ2-7; no reliable D call. Per germline, CDR1 SNHLY and CDR2 FYNGKV (reference sequence). V was cut by 5 bases and J by 0 bases, with 5 bases left in between. This CDR3 region has 12 residues. This chain's CDR3 is CASSPSSYEQYF. The part of the CDR3 DNA that was read is TGTGCCAGCAGCCCTAGCTCCTATGAACAGTAC.

By sample fraction, this clone is medium-sized. Here the gene names and germline are mouse. The read ends 1 residue shy of where the CDR3 ends; the end is completed using the germline J gene. This chain joins TRBV26 and TRBJ1-2; D is perhaps TRBD1 (6 bases). Germline loops: CDR1 KGHPV, CDR2 FQNQEV (reference sequence). This CDR3 is built from 15 residues. The V end lost 2 bases, the J end lost 0 bases, and 10 bases lay between the germline ends. The covered CDR3 bases are TGTGCCAGCAGTCTGCTGGGACATGCAAACTCCGACTACACC. This translates into CASSLLGHANSDYT. The complete CDR3 sequence is CASSLLGHANSDYTF.

Remarks on this clone: Gene names and germline refer to mouse. The sequenced part of the CDR3 DNA is TGTGCCAGCAGCCCGGGACAGGGGACCAACGAAAGATTATTT. It translates to CASSPGQGTNERLF. In full, the CDR3 reads CASSPGQGTNERLFF. The chain has TRBV5 and TRBJ1-4; TRBD1 matches 10 bases. The CDR3 end is not reached by the read, which stops 1 residue before it; the germline J gene fills it in. The ends lost 4 bases at V and 3 bases at J; junction bases unmatched: 2. This CDR3 comprises 15 residues. From germline, CDR1 is LGHNA and CDR2 YNLKQL (reference sequence).

As concerns this clone: The gene names here belong to mouse. With the read ending 1 residue before the CDR3 end, the germline J gene is used to fill in that end. The chain has TRBV5 and TRBJ2-3, with 10 nucleotides matching TRBD1. Trimming removed 1 base from V and 4 bases from J; junction bases left unmatched: 2. The CDR3 is 15 amino acids. Germline loops: CDR1 LGHNA, CDR2 YNLKQL (reference sequence). Here the CDR3 reads CASSQAGQGTETLYF. The CDR3 DNA, read in part, is TGTGCCAGCAGCCAAGCGGGACAGGGGACAGAAACGCTGTAT.

Points on this clone: Genes and germline come from the mouse. The DNA ends 1 residue before the CDR3 does, and the rest of the CDR3 is filled in from the germline J gene. The chain couples TRBV26 to TRBJ2-4; D remains unclear. Germline V gene sequence: CDR1 KGHPV, CDR2 FQNQEV (reference sequence). The CDR3 has 14 residues. V was shortened by 0 bases and J by 0 bases, with 4 bases between the two germline ends. The CDR3 protein is CASSLSSSQNTLYF. CDR3 DNA, as far as it was read: TGTGCCAGCAGTCTGTCATCCAGTCAAAACACCTTGTAC.

Worth noting for this clone: Mouse gene names apply. The CDR3 is cut off 1 residue early in the read; its end comes from the germline J gene. The chain has TRBV26 and TRBJ2-7, with TRBD1 matching 12 bases. Per the germline V gene, CDR1 is KGHPV and CDR2 is FQNQEV (reference sequence). The V and J ends lost 6 bases and 6 bases, in that order; junction bases with no gene match: 6. The CDR3 is made up of 14 amino acids. The CDR3 here is CASSLRDRGLEQYF. CDR3 DNA (partial): TGTGCCAGCAGCCTCCGGGACAGGGGGCTTGAACAGTAC.

Regarding this clone: Germline and genes: mouse. The CDR3 end falls 1 residue outside the read, so it is completed with the germline J gene. This chain joins TRBV26 and TRBJ2-3, with TRBD2 identical over 10 bases. Germline CDR1 reads KGHPV; CDR2 reads FQNQEV (reference sequence). V lost 4 bases, J lost 1 base, and 2 bases stayed unmatched. This CDR3 is built from 15 residues. The covered CDR3 bases are TGTGCCAGCAGTCCTCTGGGGGGGCGTGCAGAAACGCTGTAT. This encodes CASSPLGGRAETLY. The entire CDR3 protein is CASSPLGGRAETLYF.

With respect to this clone: Genes and germline are mouse. The CDR3 is cut off 1 residue early in the read; its end comes from the germline J gene. This chain uses TRBV3 with TRBJ2-5; 8 positions agree with TRBD1. The V and J ends lost 5 bases and 6 bases, in that order; junction bases with no gene match: 1. From germline, CDR1 is SNHLY and CDR2 FYNGKV (reference sequence). The CDR3 has 12 amino acids. CDR3 in amino acids: CASSRTGDTQYF. The covered CDR3 bases are TGTGCCAGCAGCCGGACAGGGGACACCCAGTAC.

As regards this clone: Germline and genes here are mouse. The read falls 1 residue short of the CDR3 end, and the missing part is taken from the germline J gene. V usage is TRBV26 and J usage is TRBJ1-6; D is unresolved. TRBJ1-6 carries the ORF label, with uncertain function. V was pared by 2 bases and J by 6 bases, with 5 bases between. In germline, CDR1 is KGHPV, CDR2 FQNQEV (reference sequence). The CDR3 covers 13 residues. CDR3: CASSLAINSPLYF. Incomplete CDR3 DNA: TGTGCCAGCAGTCTGGCAATTAATTCGCCCCTCTAC.

A note on this clone: Genes and germline are mouse. Read data end 1 residue before the CDR3 end; the end is taken from the germline J gene. The gene calls are TRBV26 and TRBJ2-1, with D uncertain. CDR3 length: 11 residues. The ends were cut back, 3 bases at V and 6 bases at J, with 3 bases in the middle. Germline V gene lookup returns CDR1 KGHPV and CDR2 FQNQEV (reference sequence). Partial CDR3 DNA: TGTGCCAGCAGTCTTTTTGCTGAGCAGTTC. It translates to CASSLFAEQF. The whole CDR3 protein reads CASSLFAEQFF.

As regards this clone: Genes here carry mouse names. The read finishes 1 residue shy of the CDR3 end, and the germline J gene is used to complete it. The rearrangement uses TRBV15 and TRBJ2-5; no clear D. Trimming pared 6 bases from V and 4 bases from J, leaving 5 bases between. The germline CDR1 and CDR2 sequences are SGHND and FRSKSL. The CDR3 contains 11 residues. Incomplete CDR3 DNA: TGTGCCAGCAGGACAAAAGACACCCAGTAC. Translating it yields CASRTKDTQY. The entire CDR3 is CASRTKDTQYF.

As for this clone: The genes are named according to mouse. The CDR3 end lies 1 residue beyond the end of the read and is filled in from the germline J gene. This sequence joins TRBV13-1 and TRBJ2-4, with D uncertain. Trimming took off 6 bases at V and 0 bases at J, with 2 bases between the two ends. Germline V gives CDR1 NSHNY, CDR2 SYGAGN. This CDR3 spans 11 amino acids. The CDR3 protein is CASISQNTLYF. Incomplete CDR3 DNA: TGTGCCAGCATTAGTCAAAACACCTTGTAC.